The 6 T cell receptor beta chains below all came from one sample that was sequenced in a study of blood T cell repertoires in COVID-19. Sequencing was performed with immunoSEQ multiplex PCR; in TCRdb, only in-frame clones are kept and a portion is missing. The table lists about 47,000 clones, about 90% of them singletons. The sequenced material came from peripheral blood. These receptors all come from a man in his 70s with active COVID-19.

The chain uses TRBV3-1 (or the pseudogene TRBV3-2) and TRBJ2-7, with TRBD1 matching 9 bases. Germline V CDR1 and CDR2: LGHDT, YNNKEL (reference sequence). This CDR3 has 15 residues. J gave up 2 bases and V 0 bases, and 2 bases lay outside the gene matches. In DNA, the CDR3 is TGTGCCAGCAGCCAAGATGACAGGGGGACCTACGAGCAGTACTTC. Its protein is CASSQDDRGTYEQYF.

The chain couples TRBV6-1 to TRBJ1-1; D is unresolved. The CDR3 contains 15 residues. The germline V gene has CDR1 MNHNS and CDR2 SASEGT. The V and J ends lost 2 bases and 0 bases respectively, with 10 bases between them. The CDR3 bases are TGTGCCAGCAGTGAATTGGCAGCGCTGAACACTGAAGCTTTCTTT. Protein product: CASSELAALNTEAFF.

The chain carries TRBV7-8 and TRBJ2-2, with D possibly matching TRBD1 (7 bases). Germline V lookup: CDR1 SGHVS, CDR2 FQNEAQ. The V end lost 0 bases, the J end lost 6 bases, and 14 bases lay between the germline ends. The CDR3 loop spans 16 amino acids. CDR3 DNA: TGTGCCAGCAGCTTAGCTCCAGGGGGGCTCTCCGGGGAGCTGTTTTTT. Its protein product is CASSLAPGGLSGELFF.

This clone appeared once. The chain joins TRBV19 to TRBJ2-2; 8 nucleotides line up with TRBD1. CDR1 is LNHDA, CDR2 SQIVND, per germline (reference sequence). The CDR3 is 17 amino acids. After removal of 8 bases from V and 0 bases from J, the junction contained 11 bases not matched to a gene. CDR3 in DNA: TGTGCCAGTGGAGGACGGCAGGGGGCCGCGAACACCGGGGAGCTGTTTTTT. It yields the protein CASGGRQGAANTGELFF. The entire variable domain, with the rest obtained from reference TRBV19 and TRBJ2-2, is as follows: DGGITQSPKYLFRKEGQNVTLSCEQNLNHDAMYWYRQDPGQGLRLIYYSQIVNDFQKGDIAEGYSVSREKKESFPLTVTSAQKNPTAFYLCASGGRQGAANTGELFFGEGSRLTVL.

The chain combines TRBV5-6 with TRBJ1-6; D might be TRBD1 (6 bases). Germline CDR1 reads SGHDT; CDR2 reads YYEEEE. V dropped 0 bases and J dropped 9 bases, with 10 bases sitting between them. The CDR3 length is 14 residues. CDR3: CASSLAGEGSPLHF. Here the CDR3 DNA reads TGTGCCAGCAGCTTGGCAGGGGAAGGTTCACCCCTCCACTTT.

J is TRBJ2-1 and V is TRBV10-3; D remains ambiguous. Trimming stripped 0 bases from V and 0 bases from J, with 6 bases between. The CDR3 is 15 amino acids. The germline gives CDR1 ENHRY, CDR2 SYGVKD. The CDR3 is CAISESRSSYNEQFF. The CDR3 DNA reads as TGTGCCATCAGTGAGTCGCGGAGCTCCTACAATGAGCAGTTCTTC.